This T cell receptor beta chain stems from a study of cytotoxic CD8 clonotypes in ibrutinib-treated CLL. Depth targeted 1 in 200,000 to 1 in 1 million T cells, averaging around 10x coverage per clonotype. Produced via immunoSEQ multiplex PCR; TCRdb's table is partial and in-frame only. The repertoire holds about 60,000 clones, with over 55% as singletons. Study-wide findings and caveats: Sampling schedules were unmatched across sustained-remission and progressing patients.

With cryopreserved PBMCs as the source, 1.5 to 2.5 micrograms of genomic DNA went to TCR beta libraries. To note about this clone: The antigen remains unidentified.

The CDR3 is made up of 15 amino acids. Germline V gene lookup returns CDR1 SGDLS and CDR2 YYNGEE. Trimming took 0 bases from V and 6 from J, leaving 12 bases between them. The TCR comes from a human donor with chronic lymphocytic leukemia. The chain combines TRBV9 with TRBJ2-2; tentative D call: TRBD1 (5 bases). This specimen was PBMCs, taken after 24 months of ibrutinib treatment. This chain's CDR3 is CASSVGQGWAGELFF. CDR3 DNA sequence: TGTGCCAGCAGCGTAGGCCAGGGATGGGCCGGGGAGCTGTTTTTT.